This T cell receptor beta chain was retrieved from a study of blood T cell repertoires in COVID-19. Background on the study: Spain, Italy and the United States supplied samples that represented acute and convalescent COVID-19. T cells, B-cell-depleted T cells, or PBMCs supplied cDNA or gDNA.

Per the original data handling: Estimation of nucleated cell counts relied on the amplification of reference gene primers. Libraries were prepared by immunoSEQ multiplex PCR; TCRdb keeps only in-frame clonotypes and omits some of them. V, J and clone size were drawn from that table, and D and trimming were deduced from the DNA. The sample gives approximately 29,000 clones, 85% to 90% of which show up once; 17% is in the top ten. Germline V lookup: CDR1 SNHLY, CDR2 FYNNEI. This CDR3 comprises 13 residues. The trim removed 6 bases at V and 6 bases at J, leaving 5 bases unmatched. Sequencing was done on a sample of peripheral blood. The receptor was derived from a woman aged 55 to 70 with active COVID-19. This chain links TRBV2 with TRBJ2-3; 8 bases fit TRBD1. The CDR3 sequence is CASSGQGWDTQYF. CDR3 bases: TGTGCCAGCAGCGGACAGGGTTGGGATACGCAGTATTTT.